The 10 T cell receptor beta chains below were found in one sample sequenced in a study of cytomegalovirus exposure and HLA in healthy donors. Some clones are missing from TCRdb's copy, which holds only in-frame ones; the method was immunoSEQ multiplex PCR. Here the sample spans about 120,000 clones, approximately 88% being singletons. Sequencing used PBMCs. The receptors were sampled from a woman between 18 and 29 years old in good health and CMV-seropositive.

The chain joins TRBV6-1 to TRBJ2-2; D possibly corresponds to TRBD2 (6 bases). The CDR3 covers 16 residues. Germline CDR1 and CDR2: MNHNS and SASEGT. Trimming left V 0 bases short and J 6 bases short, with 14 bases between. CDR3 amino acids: CASSEALGLISGELFF. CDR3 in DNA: TGTGCCAGCAGTGAAGCCCTGGGACTGATCTCCGGGGAGCTGTTTTTT.

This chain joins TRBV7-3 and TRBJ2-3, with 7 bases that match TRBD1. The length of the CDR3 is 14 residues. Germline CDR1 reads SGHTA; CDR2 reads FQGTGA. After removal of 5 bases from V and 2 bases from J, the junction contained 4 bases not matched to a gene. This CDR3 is CASSPGQVTDTQYF. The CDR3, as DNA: TGTGCCAGCAGCCCAGGACAGGTCACAGATACGCAGTATTTT.

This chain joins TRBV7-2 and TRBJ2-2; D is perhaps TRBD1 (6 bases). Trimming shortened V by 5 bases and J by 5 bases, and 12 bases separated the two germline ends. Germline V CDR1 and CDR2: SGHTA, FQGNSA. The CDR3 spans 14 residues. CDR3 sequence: CASSQVTGTGELFF. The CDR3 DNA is TGTGCCAGCAGCCAAGTAACAGGGACCGGGGAGCTGTTTTTT.

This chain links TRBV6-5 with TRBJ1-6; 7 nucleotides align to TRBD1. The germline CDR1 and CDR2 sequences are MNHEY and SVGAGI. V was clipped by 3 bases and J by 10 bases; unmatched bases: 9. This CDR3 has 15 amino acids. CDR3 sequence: CASSYEAGGQSPLHF. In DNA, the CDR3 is TGTGCCAGCAGTTATGAGGCAGGGGGTCAATCACCCCTCCACTTT.

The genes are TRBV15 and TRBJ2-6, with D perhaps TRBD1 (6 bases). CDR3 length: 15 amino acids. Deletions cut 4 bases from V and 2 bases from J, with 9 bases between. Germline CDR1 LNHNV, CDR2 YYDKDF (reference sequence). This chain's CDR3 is CATSMPGAGANVLTF. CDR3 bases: TGTGCCACCAGCATGCCAGGGGCTGGGGCCAACGTCCTGACTTTC.

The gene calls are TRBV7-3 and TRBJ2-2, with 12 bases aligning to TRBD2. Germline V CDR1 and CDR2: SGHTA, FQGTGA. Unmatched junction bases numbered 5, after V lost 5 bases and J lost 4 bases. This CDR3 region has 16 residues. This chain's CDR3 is CASSNGGLAGTGELFF. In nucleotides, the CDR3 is TGTGCCAGCAGCAATGGGGGACTAGCGGGCACCGGGGAGCTGTTTTTT.

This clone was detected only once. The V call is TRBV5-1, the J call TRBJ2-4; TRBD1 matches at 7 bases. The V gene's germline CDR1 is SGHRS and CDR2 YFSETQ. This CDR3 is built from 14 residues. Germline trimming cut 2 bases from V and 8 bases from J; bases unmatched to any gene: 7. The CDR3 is CASSLQGRVDIQYF. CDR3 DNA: TGCGCCAGCAGCTTACAGGGGAGAGTTGACATTCAGTACTTC.

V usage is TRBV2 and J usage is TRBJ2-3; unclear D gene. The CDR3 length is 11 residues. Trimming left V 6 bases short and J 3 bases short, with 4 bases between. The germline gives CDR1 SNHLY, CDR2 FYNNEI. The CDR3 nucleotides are TGTGCCAGCAGGAGTACAGATACGCAGTATTTT. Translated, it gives CASRSTDTQYF.

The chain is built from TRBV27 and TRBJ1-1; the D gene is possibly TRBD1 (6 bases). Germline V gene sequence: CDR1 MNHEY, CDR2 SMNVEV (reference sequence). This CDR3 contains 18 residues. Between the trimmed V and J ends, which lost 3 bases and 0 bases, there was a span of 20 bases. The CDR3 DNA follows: TGTGCCAGCAGTTTCGGGCTACCGAGGACAGTGATGAACACTGAAGCTTTCTTT. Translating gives CASSFGLPRTVMNTEAFF.

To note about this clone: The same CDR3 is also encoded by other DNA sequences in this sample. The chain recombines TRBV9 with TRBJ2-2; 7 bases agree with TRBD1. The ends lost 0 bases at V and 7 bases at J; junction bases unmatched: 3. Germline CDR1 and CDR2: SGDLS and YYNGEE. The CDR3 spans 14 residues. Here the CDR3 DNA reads TGTGCCAGCAGCGTAGGACAGGGAGTCGGGGAGCTGTTTTTT. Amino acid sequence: CASSVGQGVGELFF.